This is a list of T cell receptor beta chains from one sample in a study of T cells in Graves' hyperthyroidism and ophthalmopathy. MiXCR, applied by TCRdb to the multiplex PCR reads, yields one record per CDR3 protein. The sample lists some 550,000 distinct CDR3 sequences, about a sixth occurring once. Input material: blood. These receptor sequences come from a woman aged 40 to 49 with Graves' ophthalmopathy. CDR3s include the opening cysteine and the closing phenylalanine or tryptophan. A D gene is named only where the DNA matches it firmly. Expanded clones are given a class, and other clones once, few, many or no size at all.

CDR3	DNA	J	size	V	D
CASSEPSDVNTEAFF	TGTGCCAGCAGTGAACCCTCGGACGTGAACACTGAAGCTTTCTTT	TRBJ1-1	.	TRBV6-1	.
CASSAMAEAFF	TGTGCCAGCAGTGCTATGGCTGAAGCTTTCTTT	TRBJ1-1	many	TRBV2	.
CASSSSRLPDTQYF	TGTGCCAGCAGCTCCTCGAGACTCCCAGATACGCAGTATTTT	TRBJ2-3	few	TRBV7-3	.
CASSGTSGKLMVNEQFF	TGTGCCAGCAGCGGGACTAGCGGGAAGTTAATGGTCAATGAGCAGTTCTTC	TRBJ2-1	many	TRBV11-2	TRBD2
CASSFRIAGELFF	TGTGCCAGCAGCTTTCGAATAGCCGGGGAGCTGTTTTTT	TRBJ2-2	many	TRBV11-2	.
CASSYSPGDYGYTF	TGTGCCAGCAGTTACTCTCCTGGGGATTATGGCTACACCTTC	TRBJ1-2	.	TRBV6-6	.
CASSFGQMTNYGYTF	TGTGCCAGCAGTTTCGGACAGATGACTAACTATGGCTACACCTTC	TRBJ1-2	many	TRBV12-3/TRBV12-4	.
CASSFSGGDGYTF	TGCGCCAGCAGCTTCTCAGGGGGCGATGGCTACACCTTC	TRBJ1-2	.	TRBV5-1	TRBD1
CASIRVQSSYNEQFF	TGTGCCAGCATACGCGTTCAGAGCTCCTACAATGAGCAGTTCTTC	TRBJ2-1	many	TRBV2	.
CASSEFWTGGETQYF	TGTGCCAGCAGTGAATTCTGGACAGGGGGAGAGACCCAGTACTTC	TRBJ2-5	many	TRBV2	TRBD1
CASSTDRNSPLHF	TGTGCCAGCAGTACGGACAGAAATTCACCCCTCCACTTT	TRBJ1-6	few	TRBV6-1	.
CASSGFGLAGGQETQYF	TGTGCCAGCAGTGGGTTCGGACTAGCGGGAGGGCAAGAGACCCAGTACTTC	TRBJ2-5	many	TRBV12-3/TRBV12-4	TRBD2
CASSLFGKNIQYF	TGTGCCAGCAGCTTATTCGGAAAAAACATTCAGTACTTC	TRBJ2-4	few	TRBV7-9	.
CASRRGEGGKNIQYF	TGTGCCAGCAGGCGGGGGGAAGGGGGCAAAAACATTCAGTACTTC	TRBJ2-4	.	TRBV6-1	TRBD2
CASSLWLAANEQFF	TGTGCCAGCAGCTTATGGCTAGCGGCCAATGAGCAGTTCTTC	TRBJ2-1	.	TRBV11-1	TRBD2
CASSFRLADNTGELFF	TGTGCCAGCAGCTTTAGACTAGCGGATAACACCGGGGAGCTGTTTTTT	TRBJ2-2	.	TRBV11-2	TRBD2
CASSLWGVYNEQFF	TGTGCCAGCAGCTTGTGGGGGGTCTACAATGAGCAGTTCTTC	TRBJ2-1	few	TRBV5-4	.
CSVVEQGLLTKETQYF	TGCAGCGTTGTGGAACAGGGGTTGTTGACAAAAGAGACCCAGTACTTC	TRBJ2-5	.	TRBV29-1	TRBD1
CASSPGEGYGYTF	TGTGCCAGCAGCCCAGGAGAGGGCTATGGCTACACCTTC	TRBJ1-2	many	TRBV12-3/TRBV12-4	.
CASRSPGGKAFF	TGTGCCAGCAGATCTCCGGGGGGGAAAGCTTTCTTT	TRBJ1-1	.	TRBV25-1	.
CAIREGELEPQHF	TGTGCCATCAGAGAAGGGGAGTTGGAGCCCCAGCATTTT	TRBJ1-5	few	TRBV10-3	.
CASSLPGEEAFF	TGTGCCAGCAGTTTACCAGGGGAAGAAGCTTTCTTT	TRBJ1-1	.	TRBV28	.
CASSFGGTNYGYTF	TGTGCCAGCAGTTTTGGGGGAACTAACTATGGCTACACCTTC	TRBJ1-2	.	TRBV28	.
CASSQDRVAGLRRSSYEQYF	TGTGCCAGCAGCCAAGATCGGGTAGCGGGGCTCCGAAGGAGCTCCTACGAGCAGTACTTC	TRBJ2-7	.	TRBV4-1	TRBD2
CASSAPDRSYFGYTF	TGTGCCAGCAGTGCCCCGGACAGGAGTTATTTTGGCTACACCTTC	TRBJ1-2	many	TRBV6-1	TRBD1
CASSLGLQRGFYNEQFF	TGTGCCAGCAGCTTAGGTCTCCAGCGGGGCTTCTACAATGAGCAGTTCTTC	TRBJ2-1	many	TRBV11-2	TRBD2
CASSSRFRGSNQPQHF	TGTGCCAGTAGTAGTAGATTCAGGGGGAGCAATCAGCCCCAGCATTTT	TRBJ1-5	few	TRBV19	TRBD1
CASSYRDGSNQPQHF	TGTGCCAGCAGTTACCGGGACGGCAGTAATCAGCCCCAGCATTTT	TRBJ1-5	many	TRBV12-3/TRBV12-4	.
CATASSGGAVTQYF	TGTGCCACCGCCTCTAGCGGGGGGGCAGTTACGCAGTATTTT	TRBJ2-3	few	TRBV10-3	TRBD2
CASSLEKRRPEATQYF	TGTGCCAGCAGCTTAGAGAAGCGGAGGCCCGAAGCGACCCAGTACTTC	TRBJ2-5	.	TRBV7-2	.
CASSREGVHQPQHF	TGTGCCAGCAGTAGAGAGGGGGTGCATCAGCCCCAGCATTTT	TRBJ1-5	many	TRBV6-1	.
CASIETGGSDTIYF	TGTGCCAGCATAGAGACAGGGGGCTCTGACACCATATATTTT	TRBJ1-3	.	TRBV2	TRBD1
CASSINLNTGELFF	TGCGCCAGCAGCATCAACCTGAACACCGGGGAGCTGTTTTTT	TRBJ2-2	.	TRBV5-1	.
CASGAQGGGNQPQHF	TGTGCCAGCGGGGCCCAGGGTGGAGGCAATCAGCCCCAGCATTTT	TRBJ1-5	many	TRBV27	.
CASLGRESSGANVLTF	TGTGCCAGCTTAGGACGGGAAAGCTCTGGGGCCAACGTCCTGACTTTC	TRBJ2-6	.	TRBV2	.
CASSLGANGDTQYF	TGTGCCAGCAGCTTGGGGGCCAACGGGGATACGCAGTATTTT	TRBJ2-3	many	TRBV7-2	.
CASSLGLVPEQFF	TGTGCCAGCAGCCTGGGACTAGTCCCCGAGCAGTTCTTC	TRBJ2-1	many	TRBV7-2	TRBD2
CASSTTTGNTEAFF	TGTGCCAGCAGTACGACCACAGGGAACACTGAAGCTTTCTTT	TRBJ1-1	many	TRBV5-1	.
CASSLISWSGGTDTQYF	TGTGCCAGCAGCTTAATAAGCTGGTCCGGTGGCACAGATACGCAGTATTTT	TRBJ2-3	once	TRBV7-2	.